Presented here are 24 T cell receptor beta chains from one specimen sequenced in a study of blood T cells in healthy people across ages. A sample-barcoded 5' primer and a J-beta primer mix were used in a second PCR of about 7 to 12 cycles. TCRdb re-derived calls from the 5' RACE reads in MiXCR, one entry per CDR3 protein. The sample shows fewer than 700,000 distinct CDR3 sequences, around 43% of them seen only once. Sample: blood. Receptors originate from an elderly man in good health.

The rearrangement links TRBV7-3 to TRBJ2-5; D gene ambiguous. The CDR3 is 14 residues long. The germline V and J ends were trimmed by 5 bases and 2 bases, with 12 bases remaining between them. The germline V gene encodes CDR1 SGHTA and CDR2 FQGTGA. In nucleotides, the CDR3 is TGTGCCAGCAGCCAGAAGGACGGACAAGAGACCCAGTACTTC. It codes for CASSQKDGQETQYF. Full variable domain (outside the CDR3, taken from reference TRBV7-3 and TRBJ2-5): GAGVSQTPSNKVTEKGKYVELRCDPISGHTALYWYRQSLGQGPEFLIYFQGTGAADDSGLPNDRFFAVRPEGSVSTLKIQRTERGDSAVYLCASSQKDGQETQYFGPGTRLLVL.

This clonotype was detected only once. The CDR3 region is CSVEQANGPQHF. For the CDR3, the DNA is TGCAGCGTTGAACAGGCAAATGGCCCCCAGCATTTT. The V and J genes are TRBV29-1 and TRBJ1-5; D gene ambiguous. Germline V gene lookup returns CDR1 SQVTM and CDR2 ANQGSEA. This CDR3 comprises 12 residues. Trimming took 2 bases from V and 10 from J, leaving 12 bases between them.

This clonotype has more than one count but fewer than ten. V usage is TRBV7-2 and J usage is TRBJ2-7; D gene ambiguous. From germline, CDR1 is SGHTA and CDR2 FQGNSA. The CDR3 runs 12 residues. V lost 5 bases, J lost 7 bases, and 12 bases lay in between. The CDR3 nucleotides read TGTGCCAGCAGCCCCACGGTACCGGAGCAGTACTTC. Encoded protein: CASSPTVPEQYF.

This chain links TRBV20-1 with TRBJ1-1; D is undetermined. Germline assignment: CDR1 DFQATT and CDR2 SNEGSKA (reference sequence). With 6 bases removed from V and 1 base from J, the gap between germline ends came to 15 bases. The CDR3 sequence is 14 residues long. CDR3 residues: CSARGQIQNTEAFF. CDR3 sequence (DNA): TGCAGTGCCCGCGGTCAGATACAGAACACTGAAGCTTTCTTT.

Only a few counts were recorded for this clonotype. The chain links TRBV6-2 or TRBV6-3 to TRBJ2-6; tentative D call: TRBD1 (8 bases). The ends were cut back, 5 bases at V and 0 bases at J, with 23 bases in the middle. The CDR3 contains 20 residues. The germline V gene has CDR1 MNHEY and CDR2 SVGEGT. The CDR3 protein is CASSRQGRGSPNSGANVLTF. CDR3 in DNA: TGTGCCAGCAGTCGACAGGGGAGGGGATCGCCTAACTCTGGGGCCAACGTCCTGACTTTC.

This clonotype was counted only a few times. The rearrangement uses TRBV30 and TRBJ2-1; TRBD2 matches at 7 bases. The CDR3 runs 15 residues. J gave up 6 bases and V 3 bases, and 11 bases lay outside the gene matches. Germline V gives CDR1 GTSNPN, CDR2 SVGIG (reference sequence). CDR3 region: CAWRLAGPSGNEQFF. Here the CDR3 DNA reads TGTGCCTGGAGGTTAGCGGGCCCCAGCGGCAATGAGCAGTTCTTC.

The V call is TRBV28, the J call TRBJ2-7, with D possibly being TRBD2 (7 bases). Germline V gene data show CDR1 as MDHEN and CDR2 as SYDVKM. Trimming removed 4 bases from V and 3 bases from J, with 25 bases in between. The CDR3 contains 18 residues. The CDR3, as DNA: TGTGCCAGCAGTTCACGTGGTAGTCGGGGGGCCGTTCTCTACGAGCAGTACTTC. Its translation is CASSSRGSRGAVLYEQYF.

A few counts support this clonotype. CDR3 protein: CASSPPASEQYF. The DNA for the CDR3 is TGTGCCAGCAGCCCCCCCGCTAGCGAGCAGTACTTC. This chain joins TRBV7-9 and TRBJ2-7; no clear D gene. The CDR3 length is 12 residues. Trimming stripped 5 bases from V and 6 bases from J, with 11 bases between. Germline assignment: CDR1 SEHNR and CDR2 FQNEAQ (reference sequence).

The rearrangement joins TRBV9 to TRBJ2-7, with D tentatively TRBD2 (5 bases). The DNA matches TRBJ2-5 better at its end, which makes the J call doubtful. This CDR3 has 13 residues. Germline loops: CDR1 SGDLS, CDR2 YYNGEE. CDR3 nucleotides: TGTGCCAGCAGCTCACAGAGGGCGGAGACCCAGTACTTC. Translation: CASSSQRAETQYF.

This clonotype was seen a handful of times. The chain carries TRBV5-1 and TRBJ2-5; 12 nucleotides agree with TRBD1. The V gene's germline CDR1 is SGHRS and CDR2 YFSETQ. The CDR3 consists of 17 residues. After removal of 4 bases from V and 4 bases from J, the junction contained 11 bases not matched to a gene. CDR3 DNA sequence: TGCGCCAGCAGCCCCGGGGACAGGGGGCTTCAGGGAGAGACCCAGTACTTC. This encodes CASSPGDRGLQGETQYF.

The chain combines TRBV5-4 with TRBJ2-5, with 13 positions matching TRBD2. The CDR3 runs 17 residues. V shed 4 bases and J 5 bases; nucleotides not matched to a gene: 11. Germline CDR1 SGHNT, CDR2 YYREEE (reference sequence). The CDR3 coding sequence is TGTGCCAGCAGCCCGTGGACTAGCGGGAGTCTGGGCGAGACCCAGTACTTC. This sequence encodes CASSPWTSGSLGETQYF.

J is TRBJ2-3 and V is TRBV18; D unclear. The CDR3 length is 15 residues. Germline V gives CDR1 KGHSH, CDR2 LQKENI. V shed 4 bases and J shed 2 bases, with 13 bases lying between them. Here the CDR3 reads CASSLKGSTTDTQYF. The CDR3 bases are TGTGCCAGCTCACTGAAAGGATCGACCACAGATACGCAGTATTTT. The full variable domain, rest sourced from reference TRBV18 and TRBJ2-3, is NAGVMQNPRHLVRRRGQEARLRCSPMKGHSHVYWYRQLPEEGLKFMVYLQKENIIDESGMPKERFSAEFPKEGPSILRIQQVVRGDSAAYFCASSLKGSTTDTQYFGPGTRLTVL.

In this sample, this clonotype turned up a few times. The chain recombines TRBV27 with TRBJ1-2, with D perhaps TRBD1 (6 bases). V lost 6 bases and J 2 bases, leaving 13 bases between the germline ends. This CDR3 comprises 14 residues. Looked up from germline, CDR1 is MNHEY and CDR2 is SMNVEV (reference sequence). This CDR3 is CASSSDRYNYGYTF. Here the CDR3 DNA reads TGTGCCAGCAGCTCGGACAGATACAACTATGGCTACACCTTC.

This clonotype was recorded a few times. The J gene is TRBJ2-5, the V gene TRBV27, with 9 bases identical to TRBD1. The DNA end is a closer match to TRBJ2-7, so the J assignment may be wrong. The CDR3 contains 14 residues. The germline V gene encodes CDR1 MNHEY and CDR2 SMNVEV (reference sequence). CDR3 bases: TGTGCCAGCAGCACATGGGACAGGGTTGGCGAGCAGTACTTC. Protein: CASSTWDRVGEQYF.

The J gene is TRBJ1-1, the V gene TRBV9, with D tentatively TRBD1 (6 bases). CDR3 size: 14 residues. Germline CDR1 and CDR2: SGDLS and YYNGEE. Trimming removed 4 bases at V and 1 base at J, with 11 bases between. This CDR3 reads CASSQRQENTEAFF. The CDR3 nucleotides read TGTGCCAGCAGCCAGAGACAGGAGAACACTGAAGCTTTCTTT.

The chain's CDR3 is CASSLSVGTSGGAKYNEQYF. The CDR3 DNA reads TGTGCCAGCAGCTTATCGGTTGGGACTAGCGGGGGGGCGAAATACAATGAGCAGTACTTC. The chain joins TRBV7-6 to TRBJ2-7; 16 bases fit TRBD2. CDR3 length equals 20 residues. Trimming removed 2 bases from V and 7 bases from J; junction bases left unmatched: 17. Germline loops: CDR1 SGHVS, CDR2 FNYEAQ.

The chain carries TRBV11-2 and TRBJ2-4; 7 bases map to TRBD1. With the DNA end fitting TRBJ2-7 better, the J assignment may be wrong. The CDR3 is 17 residues long. Germline V gives CDR1 SGHAT, CDR2 FQNNGV. CDR3 bases: TGTGCCAGCAGCCCCCGCGGTGTAGGGGGCCCCGGGGACGAGCAGTACTTC. This translates into CASSPRGVGGPGDEQYF.

About this clonotype: This may stem from a read error, because a much larger clone lies one nucleotide away. The CDR3 coding sequence is TGCAATCAAATCGGGGGGGATGGAGAGACCCAGTACTTC. It translates to CNQIGGDGETQYF. The chain links TRBV20-1 to TRBJ2-5; TRBD2 aligns across 8 bases. The CDR3 extends over 13 amino acids. CDR1 DFQATT and CDR2 SNEGSKA come from the germline V gene (reference sequence).

This chain joins TRBV11-2 and TRBJ2-3; D is unresolved. V lost 2 bases and J lost 8, with 14 bases in between. Per germline, CDR1 SGHAT and CDR2 FQNNGV. The CDR3 contains 14 residues. The CDR3, as DNA: TGTGCCAGCAGCTTAACCCCCCCAAACCCTACGCAGTATTTT. Protein sequence: CASSLTPPNPTQYF.

Only a few counts were recorded for this clonotype. The V call is TRBV7-2, the J call TRBJ2-1, with TRBD2 matching over 9 bases. The ends lost 2 bases at V and 6 bases at J; junction bases unmatched: 2. The germline CDR1 and CDR2 sequences are SGHTA and FQGNSA. The CDR3 sequence is 14 residues long. This CDR3 reads CASSLLRGGNEQFF. The DNA of the CDR3 is TGTGCCAGCAGCTTATTGCGGGGGGGCAATGAGCAGTTCTTC.

V usage is TRBV7-2 and J usage is TRBJ2-4; D unclear. Germline lookup yields CDR1 SGHTA and CDR2 FQGNSA. CDR3 length equals 14 residues. Trimming took 2 bases from V and 13 from J, leaving 18 bases between them. The CDR3 sequence: CASSLSRVNNEQYF. DNA for the CDR3: TGTGCCAGCAGCTTATCCCGTGTCAACAATGAGCAGTACTTC.

The chain joins TRBV6-5 to TRBJ2-3; D is undetermined. This CDR3 is built from 12 residues. Deletions cut 1 base from V and 5 bases from J, with 4 bases between. CDR1 and CDR2 from the germline V gene are MNHEY and SVGAGI. The CDR3 nucleotides read TGTGCCAGCAGTTACTTGGGAGATACGCAGTATTTT. Its protein product is CASSYLGDTQYF.

This clonotype was seen at least ten times. This sequence joins TRBV7-2 and TRBJ1-6; D is possibly TRBD1 (5 bases). Between the trimmed V and J ends, which lost 4 bases and 0 bases, there was a span of 13 bases. There are 17 residues in the CDR3. Germline loops: CDR1 SGHTA, CDR2 FQGNSA. The CDR3, as DNA: TGTGCCAGCAGCTGGGACTACACAAGCTCCTATAATTCACCCCTCCACTTT. Amino acids: CASSWDYTSSYNSPLHF.

The chain joins TRBV5-6 to TRBJ2-4, with no clear D. The last part of the DNA fits TRBJ2-7 better; the J call may be wrong. The CDR3 spans 15 residues. Germline V gene sequence: CDR1 SGHDT, CDR2 YYEEEE. CDR3 sequence: CASSPMEVGHYEQYF. CDR3 bases: TGTGCCAGCAGCCCTATGGAAGTCGGCCACTACGAGCAGTACTTC.